A selection of T cell receptor beta chains follows, all from one sample in a study of early T cells in non-severe SARS-CoV-2 infection. TCRdb re-called the 5' RACE reads through MiXCR, storing one row per CDR3 protein. The sample yields tens of thousands of distinct CDR3 sequences, approximately 17% seen once. This specimen consisted of whole blood, obtained at baseline. These receptors all stem from an adult who was a healthcare worker with PCR-confirmed SARS-CoV-2 infection or an uninfected control (not recorded which). CDR3s include the opening cysteine and the closing phenylalanine or tryptophan. Fields, in order: D gene, clone size, J gene, V gene, CDR3 protein, CDR3 DNA. A D gene is named only where the DNA matches it firmly. A clone size is listed for some rows: how often the clone was seen (once, few, many), or a class if it is expanded.

D: TRBD2
size: -
J: TRBJ2-3
V: TRBV28
CDR3: CASSVWDYRTDTQYF
DNA: TGTGCCAGCAGTGTATGGGACTACCGCACAGATACGCAGTATTTT

D: TRBD2
size: few
J: TRBJ2-2
V: TRBV12-3/TRBV12-4
CDR3: CASSLGGVQLFF
DNA: TGTGCCAGCAGTTTGGGGGGGGTGCAGCTGTTTTTT

D: -
size: -
J: TRBJ2-2
V: TRBV11-2
CDR3: CVSSLAAGGELFF
DNA: TGTGTCAGCAGCTTAGCAGCGGGCGGGGAGCTGTTTTTT

D: TRBD2
size: few
J: TRBJ2-2
V: TRBV11-2
CDR3: CASSPRVPGLAGESGTGELFF
DNA: TGTGCCAGCAGCCCCAGGGTTCCGGGACTAGCGGGAGAAAGTGGCACCGGGGAGCTGTTTTTT

D: -
size: -
J: TRBJ2-7
V: TRBV28
CDR3: CATTRSNTYEQYF
DNA: TGTGCCACAACTCGCTCCAATACCTACGAGCAGTACTTC

D: TRBD1
size: once
J: TRBJ2-7
V: TRBV28
CDR3: CASSFRTGEARYEQYF
DNA: TGTGCCAGCAGTTTCCGGACAGGAGAGGCGAGATACGAGCAGTACTTC

D: -
size: -
J: TRBJ2-7
V: TRBV28
CDR3: CASRPGTPPIYEQYF
DNA: TGTGCCAGCAGGCCCGGGACCCCTCCCATTTACGAGCAGTACTTC

D: TRBD1
size: many
J: TRBJ2-2
V: TRBV12-5
CDR3: CASGLGTGSDSGELFF
DNA: TGTGCTAGTGGTTTGGGGACAGGGTCCGATTCCGGGGAGCTGTTTTTT

D: -
size: -
J: TRBJ1-1
V: TRBV27
CDR3: CASSQRLGQNTEAFF
DNA: TGTGCCAGCAGTCAAAGACTGGGACAGAACACTGAAGCTTTCTTT

D: TRBD1
size: many
J: TRBJ2-2
V: TRBV7-8
CDR3: CASSPGTPGGGELFF
DNA: TGTGCCAGCAGCCCTGGGACCCCAGGGGGCGGGGAGCTGTTTTTT

D: -
size: once
J: TRBJ1-2
V: TRBV11-2
CDR3: CASAPRGLDYGYTF
DNA: TGTGCCAGCGCCCCCCGGGGGCTGGACTATGGCTACACCTTC

D: -
size: few
J: TRBJ2-7
V: TRBV7-9
CDR3: CASSEGPGGYEQYF
DNA: TGTGCCAGCAGCGAAGGGCCGGGTGGCTACGAGCAGTACTTC

D: TRBD1
size: -
J: TRBJ2-7
V: TRBV6-5
CDR3: CASRRTGFEQYF
DNA: TGTGCCAGCAGGAGGACAGGCTTCGAGCAGTACTTC

D: -
size: -
J: TRBJ2-7
V: TRBV18
CDR3: CASSSGHYEQYF
DNA: TGTGCCAGCTCATCGGGCCACTACGAGCAGTACTTC

D: TRBD2
size: -
J: TRBJ2-1
V: TRBV6-2/TRBV6-3
CDR3: CASLRLADNNEQFF
DNA: TGTGCCAGCCTCCGACTAGCGGATAACAATGAGCAGTTCTTC

D: -
size: -
J: TRBJ2-3
V: TRBV11-2
CDR3: CASSLGGDVTDTQYF
DNA: TGTGCCAGCAGCTTAGGCGGGGACGTCACAGATACGCAGTATTTT

D: TRBD2
size: many
J: TRBJ2-7
V: TRBV12-3/TRBV12-4
CDR3: CASSGGATYEQYF
DNA: TGTGCCAGCAGCGGGGGGGCCACCTACGAGCAGTACTTC

D: TRBD1
size: many
J: TRBJ2-7
V: TRBV9
CDR3: CASSVEGQETYEQYF
DNA: TGTGCCAGCAGCGTAGAGGGACAGGAGACCTACGAGCAGTACTTC

D: -
size: many
J: TRBJ2-1
V: TRBV28
CDR3: CASSFYGTGHNEQFF
DNA: TGTGCCAGCAGTTTTTATGGGACGGGGCACAATGAGCAGTTCTTC

D: TRBD1
size: few
J: TRBJ1-2
V: TRBV27
CDR3: CASSLGDRGYGYTF
DNA: TGTGCCAGCAGTTTGGGGGACAGGGGCTATGGCTACACCTTC